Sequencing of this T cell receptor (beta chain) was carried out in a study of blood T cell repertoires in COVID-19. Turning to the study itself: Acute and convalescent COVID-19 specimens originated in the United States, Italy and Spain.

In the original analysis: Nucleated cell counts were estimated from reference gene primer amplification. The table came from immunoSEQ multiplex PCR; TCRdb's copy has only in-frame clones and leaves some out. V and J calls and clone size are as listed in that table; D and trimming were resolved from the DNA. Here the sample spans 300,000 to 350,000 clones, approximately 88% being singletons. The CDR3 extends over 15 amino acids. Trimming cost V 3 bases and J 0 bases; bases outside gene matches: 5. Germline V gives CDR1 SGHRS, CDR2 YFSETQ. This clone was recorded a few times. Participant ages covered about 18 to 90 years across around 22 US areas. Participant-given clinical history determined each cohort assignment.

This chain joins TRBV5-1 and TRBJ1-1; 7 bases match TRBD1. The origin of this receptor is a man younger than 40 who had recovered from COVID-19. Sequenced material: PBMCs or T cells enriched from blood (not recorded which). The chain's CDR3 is CASSSGGSMNTEAFF. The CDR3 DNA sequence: TGCGCCAGCAGCTCAGGGGGGTCGATGAACACTGAAGCTTTCTTT.